The rows below give T cell receptor beta chains drawn from one sample of a study of beta chain features in type 1 diabetes. The protocol was immunoSEQ multiplex PCR, while the TCRdb copy is restricted to in-frame clones and leaves out a portion. This table holds fewer than 350,000 clones, around 20% found once. The material sequenced was naive CD4+ T cells from blood. These receptors were obtained from a woman between 18 and 30 years old in good health. Each CDR3 is given with its conserved first and last residue. The D gene is left open where the match is weak. Expanded clones get a size class; other rows say once, few or many, or leave the size out.

J gene | D gene | V gene | clone size | CDR3 DNA | CDR3 protein
TRBJ2-7 | TRBD2 | TRBV9 | . | TGTGCCAGCAGCCCCGTAGCGGGAGCCCTGTACTTC | CASSPVAGALYF
TRBJ1-2 | . | TRBV18 | . | TGTGCCAGCTCACCCGGAGGACAGCCGCGCGGCTACACCTTC | CASSPGGQPRGYTF
TRBJ1-1 | . | TRBV19 | few | TGTGCCAGTAGTCCCAGGGGCGCCATGAACACTGAAGCTTTCTTT | CASSPRGAMNTEAFF
TRBJ1-5 | TRBD1 | TRBV2 | . | TGTGCCAGCAGTGGGACAGGGGATCAGCCCCAGCATTTT | CASSGTGDQPQHF
TRBJ2-5 | TRBD2 | TRBV7-8 | few | TGTGCCAGCAGCAACCTCCGCGGGGGGACCCAAGAGACCCAGTACTTC | CASSNLRGGTQETQYF
TRBJ1-1 | . | TRBV15 | . | TGTGCCACCAGCAGAGTTCTAACGGGGTTTATTGAAGCTTTCTTT | CATSRVLTGFIEAFF
TRBJ2-5 | TRBD2 | TRBV5-1 | few | TGCGCCAGCAGCCTGATTAGCGGGAGAAGCGGGGAGACCCAGTACTTC | CASSLISGRSGETQYF
TRBJ2-3 | TRBD2 | TRBV15 | . | TGTGCCACCAGCAGAGATTTCCTAGCGGGGACTAGCACAGATACGCAGTATTTT | CATSRDFLAGTSTDTQYF
TRBJ1-1 | . | TRBV11-3 | . | TGTGCCAGCAGCTTCGACAGGCGGTACACTGAAGCTTTCTTT | CASSFDRRYTEAFF
TRBJ1-2 | TRBD1 | TRBV7-8 | . | TGTGCCAGCAGCCGGGACAGAAACTATGGCTACACCTTC | CASSRDRNYGYTF
TRBJ2-1 | . | TRBV4-2 | few | TGTGCCAGCAGCCAAGATGGGGCGGGGAACTACAATGAGCAGTTCTTC | CASSQDGAGNYNEQFF
TRBJ2-7 | . | TRBV6-5 | . | TGTGCCAGCAGCCGACAGAACTACGAGCAGTACTTC | CASSRQNYEQYF
TRBJ2-6 | . | TRBV27 | few | TGTGCCAGCAGTTCAGCGCCAGGGGACGCTGGGGCCAACGTCCTGACTTTC | CASSSAPGDAGANVLTF
TRBJ2-5 | . | TRBV11-2 | . | TGTGCCAGCAGCTTTGGCGGGGGCGGGGAGACCCAGTACTTC | CASSFGGGGETQYF
TRBJ2-3 | . | TRBV7-2 | few | TGTGCCAGCAGGTCCGGCGGTAGCACAGATACGCAGTATTTT | CASRSGGSTDTQYF
TRBJ2-3 | TRBD1 | TRBV6-1 | few | TGTGCCGGACGGGACAGCTACACAGATACGCAGTATTTT | CAGRDSYTDTQYF
TRBJ2-7 | TRBD2 | TRBV30 | . | TGTGCCTGGAGTTTACTAGCGGGAGGACGTGAGCAGTACTTC | CAWSLLAGGREQYF
TRBJ1-1 | . | TRBV27 | few | TGTGCCAGCAGTAAACAGGCTCTGAACACTGAAGCTTTCTTT | CASSKQALNTEAFF
TRBJ2-3 | . | TRBV9 | few | TGTGCCAGCGGAACGACTAGCACAGATACGCAGTATTTT | CASGTTSTDTQYF
TRBJ2-5 | . | TRBV19 | few | TGTGCCAGTAGTATCGGCGGACAGCAAGAGACCCAGTACTTC | CASSIGGQQETQYF
TRBJ2-7 | . | TRBV5-1 | . | TGCGCCAGCAGCTTGGTCCCAGGGAACTCCTACGAGCAGTACTTC | CASSLVPGNSYEQYF
TRBJ2-5 | TRBD2 | TRBV7-8 | few | TGTGCCAGCAGCTTAGAAAGGCTAGCGGGAGAAAAGACCCAGTACTTC | CASSLERLAGEKTQYF
TRBJ2-5 | . | TRBV4-1 | few | TGCGCCAGCAGCCAAGTAGGAGGTCGGCGGACCCAGTACTTC | CASSQVGGRRTQYF
TRBJ1-2 | TRBD1 | TRBV30 | . | TGTGCCTGGAGTGTACTTAACAGGGGCGGCTACACCTTC | CAWSVLNRGGYTF
TRBJ2-5 | . | TRBV5-1 | . | TGCGCCAGCAGCTTGGGTCTAGCCGGAGAAGAGACCCAGTACTTC | CASSLGLAGEETQYF